The 27 T cell receptor beta chains presented below share a single source sample, sequenced in a study of blood T cell repertoires in COVID-19. Profiled with immunoSEQ multiplex PCR; TCRdb holds only in-frame clones, not every one. The data hold about 230,000 clones, with over 70% observed a single time. Sequenced sample: peripheral blood. The receptor source for this set is a woman aged 80 or over with acute or convalescent COVID-19.

V is TRBV5-5 and J is TRBJ1-1, with D tentatively TRBD1 (6 bases). CDR3 length: 14 amino acids. The V end lost 4 bases, the J end lost 2 bases, and 12 bases lay between the germline ends. Per germline, CDR1 SGHKS and CDR2 YYEKEE (reference sequence). CDR3: CASSQYRANTEAFF. As DNA, the CDR3 is TGTGCCAGCAGCCAATACAGGGCTAACACTGAAGCTTTCTTT.

The chain is built from TRBV28 and TRBJ1-3, with 7 positions matching TRBD1. Germline values: CDR1 MDHEN, CDR2 SYDVKM. With 7 bases clipped from V and 0 bases from J, the junction kept 3 bases outside the gene matches. The CDR3 loop spans 14 amino acids. CDR3 DNA sequence: TGTGCCAGCACCGGGACAGACTCTGGAAACACCATATATTTT. It is translated as CASTGTDSGNTIYF. Variable domain in full (rest from reference TRBV28 and TRBJ1-3): DVKVTQSSRYLVKRTGEKVFLECVQDMDHENMFWYRQDPGLGLRLIYFSYDVKMKEKGDIPEGYSVSREKKERFSLILESASTNQTSMYLCASTGTDSGNTIYFGEGSWLTVV.

This chain uses TRBV7-2 with TRBJ1-6; 7 bases agree with TRBD1. The CDR3 has 16 amino acids. The junction had 10 bases not matched to a gene; V was cut back by 4 bases and J by 7 bases. Germline assignment: CDR1 SGHTA and CDR2 FQGNSA. The CDR3 DNA follows: TGTGCCAGCAGCTCTGACGGACAGGCTACGAATTCACCCCTCCACTTT. Protein product: CASSSDGQATNSPLHF.

This clone appeared once. The chain employs TRBV5-1 and TRBJ1-2; TRBD1 matches at 8 bases. Unmatched junction bases numbered 11, after V lost 0 bases and J lost 4 bases. The CDR3 sequence is 17 residues long. Germline values: CDR1 SGHRS, CDR2 YFSETQ. CDR3 nucleotide sequence: TGCGCCAGCAGCTTGGATCAGACAGGGGAAATAATCTATGGCTACACCTTC. Translated: CASSLDQTGEIIYGYTF. The whole variable domain, filled in from reference TRBV5-1 and TRBJ1-2, reads KAGVTQTPRYLIKTRGQQVTLSCSPISGHRSVSWYQQTPGQGLQFLFEYFSETQRNKGNFPGRFSGRQFSNSRSEMNVSTLELGDSALYLCASSLDQTGEIIYGYTFGSGTRLTVV.

This chain connects TRBV19 to TRBJ2-3; 7 positions match TRBD1. Trimming at V came to 1 base and at J to 1 base, leaving 2 bases not matched to a gene. This CDR3 spans 15 amino acids. The germline gives CDR1 LNHDA, CDR2 SQIVND (reference sequence). In nucleotides, the CDR3 is TGTGCCAGTAGTATAGTCACAGGGGGCACAGATACGCAGTATTTT. It specifies CASSIVTGGTDTQYF. The full variable domain, in which reference TRBV19 and TRBJ2-3 provide the parts outside the CDR3, is DGGITQSPKYLFRKEGQNVTLSCEQNLNHDAMYWYRQDPGQGLRLIYYSQIVNDFQKGDIAEGYSVSREKKESFPLTVTSAQKNPTAFYLCASSIVTGGTDTQYFGPGTRLTVL.

This clone was observed a handful of times. V gene TRBV4-1 combines with J gene TRBJ2-5; 11 nucleotides line up with TRBD2. Trimming at V came to 5 bases and at J to 4 bases, leaving 6 bases not matched to a gene. Looked up from germline, CDR1 is MGHRA and CDR2 is YSYEKL. The CDR3 has 15 amino acids. CDR3 loop: CASSLAGGPGETQYF. DNA for the CDR3: TGCGCCAGCAGCTTAGCGGGAGGGCCGGGAGAGACCCAGTACTTC.

The chain has TRBV27 and TRBJ2-5; 7 bases fit TRBD2. There are 20 residues in the CDR3. Germline V gives CDR1 MNHEY, CDR2 SMNVEV (reference sequence). Trimming at V came to 4 bases and at J to 4 bases, leaving 24 bases not matched to a gene. DNA for the CDR3: TGTGCCAGCAGTTCCCGGGACCTTCGTCTTGCGGGAGAGGTCAGAGAGACCCAGTACTTC. This translates into CASSSRDLRLAGEVRETQYF.

The rearrangement links TRBV5-1 to TRBJ2-7, with 7 nucleotides matching TRBD1. V lost 4 bases and J lost 0; bases outside the gene matches: 7. The CDR3 length is 15 residues. CDR1 is SGHRS, CDR2 YFSETQ, per germline. The CDR3 is CASSLETGFSYEQYF. The CDR3 DNA follows: TGCGCCAGCAGCCTAGAGACAGGGTTCTCCTACGAGCAGTACTTC.

The J gene is TRBJ2-7, the V gene TRBV28; 11 nucleotides match TRBD2. V dropped 7 bases and J dropped 0; count of bases not matched to a gene: 8. The V gene's germline CDR1 is MDHEN and CDR2 SYDVKM. The CDR3 loop spans 16 amino acids. The CDR3 is CASKPTSGTGSYEQYF. The DNA for the CDR3 is TGTGCCAGCAAACCGACTAGCGGGACTGGCTCCTACGAGCAGTACTTC.

CDR3 protein: CASSLATSGTSAYEQYF. CDR3 DNA sequence: TGTGCCAGCAGCTTAGCGACCTCCGGGACTAGCGCCTACGAGCAGTACTTC. V is TRBV7-6 and J is TRBJ2-7, with 10 positions matching TRBD2. The CDR3 totals 17 residues. CDR1 SGHVS and CDR2 FNYEAQ come from the germline V gene. V was clipped by 0 bases and J by 2 bases; unmatched bases: 7.

V is TRBV2 and J is TRBJ1-5; weak D call: TRBD1 (6 bases). Trimming left V 6 bases short and J 4 bases short, with 13 bases between. The CDR3 totals 14 residues. Per germline, CDR1 SNHLY and CDR2 FYNNEI. CDR3 amino acids: CASRISGENQPQHF. The DNA of the CDR3 is TGTGCCAGCAGAATCTCAGGGGAAAATCAGCCCCAGCATTTT.

The chain uses TRBV5-4 and TRBJ2-3; D call uncertain. The CDR3 spans 13 residues. CDR1 is SGHNT, CDR2 YYREEE, per germline (reference sequence). Trimming cost V 9 bases and J 0 bases, with 11 bases left between them. This CDR3 reads CAIPGGSTDTQYF. The CDR3 nucleotides read TGTGCCATCCCGGGTGGGAGCACAGATACGCAGTATTTT.

This chain links TRBV7-2 with TRBJ2-1; TRBD1 matches at 8 bases. Per the germline V gene, CDR1 is SGHTA and CDR2 is FQGNSA. The CDR3 extends over 15 amino acids. The trim removed 2 bases at V and 7 bases at J, leaving 7 bases unmatched. The CDR3 DNA sequence: TGTGCCAGCAGCTTACAGGGGGCAAGTCGGAATGAGCAGTTCTTC. Its translation is CASSLQGASRNEQFF.

This rearrangement joins TRBV11-3 to TRBJ1-6; 7 nucleotides match TRBD1. Germline V gene sequence: CDR1 SGHNT, CDR2 YENEEA. Losses at the gene ends were 3 bases for V and 9 bases for J; bases not matched to a gene: 5. CDR3 size: 14 residues. This chain's CDR3 is CASSFGQEGSPLHF. Here the CDR3 DNA reads TGTGCCAGCAGCTTCGGACAGGAAGGTTCACCCCTCCACTTT.

This clone has only a few counts. The chain recombines TRBV6-5 with TRBJ1-5; 8 nucleotides align to TRBD1. The CDR3 runs 14 residues. Germline V gene lookup returns CDR1 MNHEY and CDR2 SVGAGI. V lost 6 bases to trimming and J lost 4 bases; unmatched junction nucleotides: 5. For the CDR3, the DNA is TGTGCCAGCAGGCAGGGGGCTGGTAATCAGCCCCAGCATTTT. Translated, it gives CASRQGAGNQPQHF.

This clone came up a few times. Other DNA sequences of this sample code for an identical CDR3. The V gene is TRBV5-1, the J gene TRBJ1-1, with D hard to call. The germline V gene encodes CDR1 SGHRS and CDR2 YFSETQ. The CDR3 is made up of 14 amino acids. V was pared by 0 bases and J by 3 bases, with 9 bases between. The CDR3 DNA reads TGCGCCAGCAGCTTGGAATTACGCGACACTGAAGCTTTCTTT. This sequence encodes CASSLELRDTEAFF.

In its sample, this clone was seen once. The V and J genes are TRBV2 and TRBJ2-5, with TRBD2 as a possible D gene (5 bases). Trimming left V 4 bases short and J 1 base short, with 7 bases between. The CDR3 is made up of 13 amino acids. Germline loops: CDR1 SNHLY, CDR2 FYNNEI. The CDR3 DNA reads TGTGCCAGCAGTGCGGGGATCCAAGAGACCCAGTACTTC. This translates into CASSAGIQETQYF.

The rearrangement links TRBV5-1 to TRBJ1-1; D not certain. Trimming pared 2 bases from V and 0 bases from J, leaving 14 bases between. CDR1 is SGHRS, CDR2 YFSETQ, per germline. This CDR3 spans 16 amino acids. CDR3 loop: CASSFTRVEMNTEAFF. The CDR3 region has the DNA TGCGCCAGCAGCTTCACTAGGGTTGAAATGAACACTGAAGCTTTCTTT.

V and J are TRBV30 and TRBJ1-1, with TRBD1 as a possible D gene (6 bases). The CDR3 contains 15 residues. Germline values: CDR1 GTSNPN, CDR2 SVGIG (reference sequence). The V gene lost 5 bases and the J gene lost 11 bases, with 27 bases spanning the gap. The CDR3 DNA reads TGTGCCTGGGGCACCGGGGCGGGGGCCCCTCGCGGGGCTTTCTTT. This codes for CAWGTGAGAPRGAFF. Filled out from reference TRBV30 and TRBJ1-1, the complete variable domain reads SQTIHQWPATLVQPVGSPLSLECTVEGTSNPNLYWYRQAAGRGLQLLFYSVGIGQISSEVPQNLSASRPQDRQFILSSKKLLLSDSGFYLCAWGTGAGAPRGAFFGQGTRLTVV.

V gene TRBV19 combines with J gene TRBJ1-4, with 8 bases that match TRBD1. CDR3 length: 18 amino acids. The J segment lost 2 bases and the V segment lost 5 bases, leaving 13 bases of the junction unmatched. The germline gives CDR1 LNHDA, CDR2 SQIVND (reference sequence). The CDR3 DNA reads as TGTGCCAGTAGTTCAGGACAGGGTCAAGGTGCCACTAATGAAAAACTGTTTTTT. Translated: CASSSGQGQGATNEKLFF. The whole variable domain, filled in from reference TRBV19 and TRBJ1-4, reads DGGITQSPKYLFRKEGQNVTLSCEQNLNHDAMYWYRQDPGQGLRLIYYSQIVNDFQKGDIAEGYSVSREKKESFPLTVTSAQKNPTAFYLCASSSGQGQGATNEKLFFGSGTQLSVL.

J is TRBJ1-1 and V is TRBV11-2; TRBD1 matches 7 bases. This CDR3 comprises 14 residues. With V trimmed by 4 bases and J by 6 bases, 8 bases remained unmatched. Germline CDR1 and CDR2: SGHAT and FQNNGV. CDR3 region: CASSSNRGRAEAFF. The CDR3 region has the DNA TGTGCCAGCAGCTCCAACAGGGGAAGGGCTGAAGCTTTCTTT.

The V gene is TRBV5-6, the J gene TRBJ1-1; tentative D call: TRBD1 (6 bases). The CDR3 is made up of 15 amino acids. V lost 2 bases and J 5 bases, leaving 16 bases between the germline ends. From germline, CDR1 is SGHDT and CDR2 YYEEEE. Here the CDR3 reads CASSFGGRGRTEAFF. DNA for the CDR3: TGTGCCAGCAGCTTTGGGGGCAGGGGCAGGACTGAAGCTTTCTTT. The full variable domain, completed using reference TRBV5-6 and TRBJ1-1, is DAGVTQSPTHLIKTRGQQVTLRCSPKSGHDTVSWYQQALGQGPQFIFQYYEEEERQRGNFPDRFSGHQFPNYSSELNVNALLLGDSALYLCASSFGGRGRTEAFFGQGTRLTVV.

The chain is built from TRBV5-4 and TRBJ2-4; 7 bases line up with TRBD1. The CDR3 loop spans 14 amino acids. Germline values: CDR1 SGHNT, CDR2 YYREEE (reference sequence). The V segment lost 0 bases and the J segment 9 bases; nucleotides outside the gene matches: 6. DNA for the CDR3: TGTGCCAGCAGCTTGGAGGGGACAGTCGCCATTCAGTACTTC. It encodes CASSLEGTVAIQYF.

This clone was counted once. This sequence joins TRBV1 and TRBJ2-3; the DNA was not used to check the table's D call, TRBD2. TRBV1 is an annotated pseudogene. The CDR3 consists of 17 residues. Here the CDR3 reads CTSSPASGVPGTDTQYF. CDR3 coding DNA: TGCACCAGCAGCCCGGCTAGCGGGGTACCTGGCACAGATACGCAGTATTTT.

The chain has TRBV5-1 and TRBJ2-1; 10 bases map to TRBD2. The CDR3 is 14 amino acids. J was trimmed by 7 bases and V by 3 bases; bases with no gene match: 4. Looked up from germline, CDR1 is SGHRS and CDR2 is YFSETQ. This CDR3 reads CASSWTSGDNEQFF. The CDR3 DNA follows: TGCGCCAGCAGCTGGACTAGCGGCGATAATGAGCAGTTCTTC.

The chain is built from TRBV28 and TRBJ1-5, with TRBD1 matching over 7 bases. Germline CDR1 is MDHEN and CDR2 is SYDVKM. V lost 6 bases, J lost 11 bases, and 22 bases stayed unmatched. The CDR3 is 17 residues long. DNA of the CDR3: TGTGCCAGCAGCGAACCCCGGGACAGCCCACGGAGGGGGTCCCAGCATTTT. It codes for CASSEPRDSPRRGSQHF.

This clone was detected only once. The J gene is TRBJ2-1, the V gene TRBV25-1; 11 bases agree with TRBD1. After removal of 6 bases from V and 1 base from J, the junction contained 11 bases not matched to a gene. Per germline, CDR1 MGHDK and CDR2 SYGVNS. The CDR3 extends over 18 amino acids. The CDR3 DNA sequence: TGTGCCAGCAGCTTGGGACAGGGGGTCGGAAGGTCCTACAATGAGCAGTTCTTC. Amino acid sequence: CASSLGQGVGRSYNEQFF.